One sample yielded the 24 T cell receptor beta chains listed below, sequenced in a study of blood T cell repertoires in COVID-19. Generated by immunoSEQ multiplex PCR, the TCRdb table keeps only in-frame clones and is missing some. The sample records tens of thousands of clones, around four fifths being singletons. The sample taken for sequencing was peripheral blood. These receptors originate from a man between 65 and 85 years old with acute or convalescent COVID-19.

Ten or more counts support this clone. This chain uses TRBV11-3 with TRBJ2-1, with D perhaps TRBD2 (5 bases). The V and J ends lost 1 base and 8 bases respectively, with 15 bases between them. The CDR3 consists of 15 residues. Germline values: CDR1 SGHNT, CDR2 YENEEA. The CDR3 DNA sequence: TGTGCCAGCAGCTTAGGTCGAGGGCCCGGGGATGAGCAGTTCTTC. It encodes CASSLGRGPGDEQFF.

This sequence joins TRBV19 and TRBJ2-1; 7 bases agree with TRBD2. CDR3 size: 16 residues. J was trimmed by 8 bases and V by 3 bases; bases with no gene match: 13. The germline gives CDR1 LNHDA, CDR2 SQIVND (reference sequence). The CDR3 sequence: CASSMTGGRGQDEQFF. Written as DNA, the CDR3 is TGTGCCAGTAGTATGACGGGGGGACGGGGCCAAGATGAGCAGTTCTTC.

CDR3 bases: TGTGCCAGCAGCTTGGCGTCTAGCGGGACCAGATCGCAGTATTTT. It yields the protein CASSLASSGTRSQYF. V gene TRBV5-6 combines with J gene TRBJ2-3; TRBD2 matches at 9 bases. The CDR3 loop spans 15 amino acids. CDR1 SGHDT and CDR2 YYEEEE come from the germline V gene. V lost 0 bases to trimming and J lost 10 bases; unmatched junction nucleotides: 9.

This clone came up once. V gene TRBV5-1 combines with J gene TRBJ1-1; TRBD1 is a possible D gene (5 bases). The CDR3 loop spans 15 amino acids. Germline CDR1 and CDR2: SGHRS and YFSETQ. The V gene lost 0 bases and the J gene lost 1 base, with 10 bases spanning the gap. The CDR3 region has the DNA TGCGCCAGCAGCTTGGATGGGGCCAAGAACACTGAAGCTTTCTTT. Translating gives CASSLDGAKNTEAFF.

V gene TRBV7-2 combines with J gene TRBJ1-1; 9 positions agree with TRBD1. Germline V gives CDR1 SGHTA, CDR2 FQGNSA. This CDR3 has 14 residues. V shed 3 bases, J shed 4 bases, and the junction held 3 bases outside the gene matches. CDR3 sequence: CASSFKTGGTEAFF. As DNA, the CDR3 is TGTGCCAGCAGCTTCAAGACAGGGGGCACTGAAGCTTTCTTT.

The V call is TRBV6-5, the J call TRBJ1-6, with D tentatively TRBD1 (6 bases). There are 12 residues in the CDR3. V lost 7 bases to trimming and J lost 9 bases, with 10 bases between them. Germline V gene sequence: CDR1 MNHEY, CDR2 SVGAGI. The CDR3 DNA follows: TGTGCCAGCACCAAACAGGGTTCACCCCTCCACTTT. It codes for CASTKQGSPLHF.

This clone was recorded a few times. This chain links TRBV7-9 with TRBJ1-3; TRBD1 is a possible D gene (5 bases). Trimming cost V 5 bases and J 7 bases, with 18 bases left between them. The CDR3 loop spans 15 amino acids. The germline gives CDR1 SEHNR, CDR2 FQNEAQ (reference sequence). The chain's CDR3 is CASSPRNRLGNTIYF. The CDR3 DNA sequence: TGTGCCAGCAGCCCACGCAACAGGCTCGGGAACACCATATATTTT.

This clone has only one observation. V gene TRBV6-5 combines with J gene TRBJ2-7; maybe TRBD1 (7 bases). The CDR3 is 14 amino acids. In germline, CDR1 is MNHEY, CDR2 SVGAGI. The V end was cut by 4 bases, the J end by 4 bases, with 14 bases between. The CDR3: CASSWLGGQYEQYF. The CDR3, as DNA: TGTGCCAGCAGTTGGCTGGGGGGACAGTACGAGCAGTACTTC.

CDR3 bases: TGTGCCAGCAGATCCCGATGGGGGACAGAGGATTCACCCCTCCACTTT. The encoded protein is CASRSRWGTEDSPLHF. The genes are TRBV7-9 and TRBJ1-6, with TRBD1 identical over 7 bases. The V segment lost 6 bases and the J segment 8 bases; nucleotides outside the gene matches: 13. Germline-derived CDR1 and CDR2 are SEHNR and FQNEAQ (reference sequence). This CDR3 is 16 amino acids long.

The chain combines TRBV12-3 or TRBV12-4 with TRBJ2-1; TRBD2 matches at 7 bases. The CDR3 loop spans 13 amino acids. After removal of 9 bases from V and 9 bases from J, the junction contained 11 bases not matched to a gene. In DNA form, the CDR3 reads TGTGCCAGTTGGGGGGGGGTTGGATCTGAGCAGTTCTTC. Amino acid sequence: CASWGGVGSEQFF.

The chain joins TRBV4-2 to TRBJ2-3; possible D gene TRBD2, 6 bases. The length of the CDR3 is 17 residues. The V gene lost 0 bases and the J gene lost 1 base, with 14 bases spanning the gap. CDR1 is LGHNA, CDR2 YNFKEQ, per germline. CDR3 DNA sequence: TGTGCCAGCAGCCAAGATCCCCCTAGGGAGGGCACAGATACGCAGTATTTT. Its protein is CASSQDPPREGTDTQYF.

The rearrangement links TRBV7-2 to TRBJ2-7; 7 bases fit TRBD1. The germline gives CDR1 SGHTA, CDR2 FQGNSA. V shed 5 bases, J shed 3 bases, and the junction held 7 bases outside the gene matches. The CDR3 runs to 14 residues. The CDR3 here is CASSRPGQFYEQYF. DNA of the CDR3: TGTGCCAGCAGCCGCCCGGGACAGTTCTACGAGCAGTACTTC. The whole variable domain, filled in from reference TRBV7-2 and TRBJ2-7, reads GAGVSQSPSNKVTEKGKDVELRCDPISGHTALYWYRQSLGQGLEFLIYFQGNSAPDKSGLPSDRFSAERTGGSVSTLTIQRTQQEDSAVYLCASSRPGQFYEQYFGPGTRLTVT.

V gene TRBV18 combines with J gene TRBJ1-4; D remains unclear. Germline-derived CDR1 and CDR2 are KGHSH and LQKENI. This CDR3 has 15 amino acids. Trimming pared 6 bases from V and 8 bases from J, leaving 19 bases between. The CDR3 sequence is CASSQRPDTHEKLFF. CDR3 sequence (DNA): TGTGCCAGCTCTCAAAGACCTGACACCCACGAAAAACTGTTTTTT.

This clone was detected only a few times. This chain uses TRBV6-2 or TRBV6-3 with TRBJ2-2; D remains unclear. V was pared by 2 bases and J by 5 bases, with 12 bases between. This CDR3 comprises 15 residues. Germline CDR1 MNHEY, CDR2 SVGEGT. In DNA form, the CDR3 reads TGTGCCAGCAGTTACGCCCAGGTTGGGACCGGGGAGCTGTTTTTT. This codes for CASSYAQVGTGELFF.

The chain is built from TRBV5-1 and TRBJ2-2; maybe TRBD2 (7 bases). The V end lost 0 bases, the J end lost 4 bases, and 13 bases lay between the germline ends. The CDR3 consists of 16 residues. Germline V lookup: CDR1 SGHRS, CDR2 YFSETQ. This chain's CDR3 is CASSLVGGVLTGELFF. In DNA form, the CDR3 reads TGCGCCAGCAGCTTGGTAGGGGGGGTCCTCACCGGGGAGCTGTTTTTT.

This chain uses TRBV4-1 with TRBJ2-7; 11 bases are shared with TRBD2. Losses at the gene ends were 1 base for V and 3 bases for J; bases not matched to a gene: 2. This CDR3 is 15 amino acids long. From germline, CDR1 is MGHRA and CDR2 YSYEKL. DNA of the CDR3: TGCGCCAGCAGCCAAGTCACTAGCGGGGGCTACGAGCAGTACTTC. Amino acids: CASSQVTSGGYEQYF.

About this clone itself: Germline is not matched at one junction end, which may reflect a read error. The rearrangement uses TRBV6-1 and TRBJ2-1; D remains unclear. CDR3 length: 14 residues. Germline V CDR1 and CDR2: MNHNS, SASEGT. CDR3 DNA: TGTGCCAGCAGCGAAGCAAGCTCTATCAATGAGCAGTTCTTC. Amino acid sequence: CASSEASSINEQFF.

This clone was observed a single time. V is TRBV3-1 (or the pseudogene TRBV3-2) and J is TRBJ2-1; 7 positions match TRBD1. CDR3 length: 17 residues. With 4 bases clipped from V and 10 bases from J, the junction kept 19 bases outside the gene matches. Per germline, CDR1 LGHDT and CDR2 YNNKEL (reference sequence). DNA of the CDR3: TGTGCCAGCAGCCCGGGGACAGCCCTCTTCCTAAGCCGGGAGCAGTTCTTC. Translating gives CASSPGTALFLSREQFF.

The J gene is TRBJ2-5, the V gene TRBV5-1; TRBD2 aligns across 7 bases. CDR3 length equals 15 residues. In germline, CDR1 is SGHRS, CDR2 YFSETQ. With V trimmed by 2 bases and J by 3 bases, 7 bases remained unmatched. The CDR3, as DNA: TGCGCCAGCAGCTTATCTGGCGCGGGGGAAGAGACCCAGTACTTC. Translating it yields CASSLSGAGEETQYF. Full variable domain (remainder filled in from reference TRBV5-1 and TRBJ2-5): KAGVTQTPRYLIKTRGQQVTLSCSPISGHRSVSWYQQTPGQGLQFLFEYFSETQRNKGNFPGRFSGRQFSNSRSEMNVSTLELGDSALYLCASSLSGAGEETQYFGPGTRLLVL.

V and J are TRBV12-3 or TRBV12-4 and TRBJ1-2; 9 bases line up with TRBD1. Trimming removed 6 bases from V and 4 bases from J; junction bases left unmatched: 0. The CDR3 length is 12 residues. The CDR3 DNA sequence: TGTGCCAGCAGGACAGGGGGCTATGGCTACACCTTC. Translating gives CASRTGGYGYTF.

In DNA form, the CDR3 reads TGTGCCAGCAGCGCTCTACACCAGGGAGGGGAGACCCAGTACTTC. Protein product: CASSALHQGGETQYF. The chain couples TRBV9 to TRBJ2-5; TRBD2 agrees at 7 bases. Per the germline V gene, CDR1 is SGDLS and CDR2 is YYNGEE. There are 15 residues in the CDR3. J was trimmed by 5 bases and V by 3 bases; bases with no gene match: 10. Full variable domain (remainder filled in from reference TRBV9 and TRBJ2-5): DSGVTQTPKHLITATGQRVTLRCSPRSGDLSVYWYQQSLDQGLQFLIQYYNGEERAKGNILERFSAQQFPDLHSELNLSSLELGDSALYFCASSALHQGGETQYFGPGTRLLVL.

The J gene is TRBJ1-4, the V gene TRBV21-1; TRBD1, as called in the table, went unchecked against the DNA. TRBV21-1 is annotated as a pseudogene. The CDR3 is 12 residues long. The CDR3 loop reads CASSSWATDMFF. The DNA for the CDR3 is TGTGCCAGCAGCTCCTGGGCGACAGACATGTTTTTT.

The chain couples TRBV7-2 to TRBJ2-1; D gene uncertain. Trimming shortened V by 1 base and J by 4 bases, and 8 bases separated the two germline ends. Germline V CDR1 and CDR2: SGHTA, FQGNSA. The CDR3 consists of 14 residues. This CDR3 reads CASSLDFGYNEQFF. Here the CDR3 DNA reads TGTGCCAGCAGCTTAGATTTCGGGTACAATGAGCAGTTCTTC.

The genes are TRBV2 and TRBJ2-2; D possibly corresponds to TRBD1 (6 bases). Germline V gene lookup returns CDR1 SNHLY and CDR2 FYNNEI. This CDR3 is 15 amino acids long. The ends were cut back, 6 bases at V and 4 bases at J, with 15 bases in the middle. The CDR3 bases are TGTGCCAGCAGGAGACAAACAGGGAGCACCGGGGAGCTGTTTTTT. This sequence encodes CASRRQTGSTGELFF.